This paragraph covers one T cell receptor (beta chain) sequence. The antigen is not known. Method: immunoSEQ multiplex PCR; TCRdb's copy keeps in-frame clones and lacks some. The sample records approximately 1,500,000 clones, 95% to 97% being singletons. The CDR3 length is 13 residues. Trimming removed 7 bases from V and 2 bases from J, with 11 bases in between. Germline lookup yields CDR1 MNHEY and CDR2 SMNVEV (reference sequence). The data were obtained in a study of shared clonotypes between healthy human individuals. Each donor was a Caucasian adult residing in Nashville, Tennessee. Study-wide points: The sharing of approximately 4.6% of naive CD4 clonotypes was seen across a few donors. In general, naive subsets displayed greater estimated richness than memory subsets did.

This receptor was identified in a man aged 30 to 39 in good health. The material sequenced was naive CD4+ T cells sorted from blood. Documented subset: CD45RA+ positively selected. The chain recombines TRBV27 with TRBJ2-5; D not resolved. The CDR3: CASTQWGQETQYF. The CDR3 nucleotides are TGTGCCAGCACCCAATGGGGACAAGAGACCCAGTACTTC.